The 10 T cell receptor beta chains listed next were all sequenced from one sample in a study of blood T cell repertoires in COVID-19. The assay was immunoSEQ multiplex PCR, and TCRdb's table has in-frame clones only and misses some. Here the sample spans 200,000 to 250,000 clones, more than 85% being singletons. The sequencing input was peripheral blood. The receptors come from a woman aged 70 to 79 with active or convalescent COVID-19.

The J gene is TRBJ1-2, the V gene TRBV12-3 or TRBV12-4, with TRBD1 identical over 7 bases. V lost 6 bases, J lost 8 bases, and 9 bases stayed unmatched. The CDR3 has 13 amino acids. The CDR3 DNA sequence: TGTGCCAGCAGATCCGACAGGGTTGAGGGCTACACCTTC. This translates into CASRSDRVEGYTF.

The CDR3 spells CASSYRPTGVNTEAFF. CDR3 in DNA: TGTGCCAGCAGTTACCGACCGACAGGGGTGAACACTGAAGCTTTCTTT. V gene TRBV6-5 combines with J gene TRBJ1-1; TRBD1 matches 8 bases. V was pared by 2 bases and J by 0 bases, with 5 bases of the junction left unmatched. From germline, CDR1 is MNHEY and CDR2 SVGAGI. The CDR3 runs 16 residues.

On this clone itself: Other DNA sequences of this sample code for an identical CDR3. The J gene is TRBJ2-2, the V gene TRBV3-1 (or the pseudogene TRBV3-2); TRBD1 might be the D (7 bases). The ends were cut back, 4 bases at V and 4 bases at J, with 10 bases in the middle. The CDR3 has 14 residues. From germline, CDR1 is LGHDT and CDR2 YNNKEL (reference sequence). As DNA, the CDR3 is TGTGCCAGCAGCCGACAGGGAGGCACCGGGGAGCTGTTTTTT. Translation gives CASSRQGGTGELFF.

DNA of the CDR3: TGTGCCAGCAGCTCCGGACTCGTAGGGACCCAGTACTTC. Its protein is CASSSGLVGTQYF. The chain links TRBV3-1 (or the pseudogene TRBV3-2) to TRBJ2-5; D is perhaps TRBD2 (5 bases). V lost 5 bases and J 7 bases, leaving 14 bases between the germline ends. This CDR3 spans 13 amino acids. The V gene's germline CDR1 is LGHDT and CDR2 YNNKEL (reference sequence).

The chain has TRBV16 and TRBJ1-1; the D is unclear. The CDR3 loop spans 14 amino acids. V was pared by 2 bases and J by 5 bases, with 12 bases between. Germline CDR1 and CDR2: KGHSY and FQNENV. The CDR3 sequence: CASSQNGEGTEAFF. As DNA, the CDR3 is TGTGCCAGCAGCCAAAACGGGGAGGGTACTGAAGCTTTCTTT.

The chain uses TRBV3-1 (or the pseudogene TRBV3-2) and TRBJ2-4; no clear D gene. This CDR3 spans 15 amino acids. The ends were cut back, 3 bases at V and 1 base at J, with 10 bases in the middle. CDR1 and CDR2 from the germline V gene are LGHDT and YNNKEL (reference sequence). Written as DNA, the CDR3 is TGTGCCAGCAGCCACGACAATGTTGCCAAAAACATTCAGTACTTC. Translating gives CASSHDNVAKNIQYF.

The chain employs TRBV4-1 and TRBJ1-3; 10 bases line up with TRBD1. V shed 6 bases, J shed 3 bases, and the junction held 11 bases outside the gene matches. Germline V gene sequence: CDR1 MGHRA, CDR2 YSYEKL. This CDR3 contains 17 residues. The chain's CDR3 is CASRPGTGVKGGNTIYF. Here the CDR3 DNA reads TGCGCCAGCAGGCCCGGGACAGGGGTAAAAGGTGGAAACACCATATATTTT.

The chain joins TRBV7-2 to TRBJ2-5; tentatively, D is TRBD2 (6 bases). CDR3 length: 15 amino acids. CDR1 SGHTA and CDR2 FQGNSA come from the germline V gene. V lost 5 bases to trimming and J lost 2 bases, with 15 bases between them. The CDR3, as DNA: TGTGCCAGCAGCCTCAACCGGGGGTGGCAAGAGACCCAGTACTTC. It translates to CASSLNRGWQETQYF.

A remark on this clone: Compared with germline, one end of the junction differs, possibly owing to a read error. The J gene is TRBJ1-5, the V gene TRBV19, with no clear D. This CDR3 is built from 14 residues. Germline CDR1 and CDR2: LNHDA and SQIVND (reference sequence). In nucleotides, the CDR3 is TGTGCCAGCAGTAGGGAGTCCGGCAATCAGCCCCAGCATTTT. It specifies CASSRESGNQPQHF.

The rearrangement links TRBV20-1 to TRBJ1-1; D gene unclear. This CDR3 is 11 amino acids long. With 6 bases removed from V and 2 bases from J, the gap between germline ends came to 7 bases. Germline values: CDR1 DFQATT, CDR2 SNEGSKA (reference sequence). The CDR3 is CSAMANTEAFF. CDR3 sequence (DNA): TGCAGTGCAATGGCAAACACTGAAGCTTTCTTT.